What follows are 9 T cell receptor beta chains derived from one specimen sequenced in a study of CD8 T cells in Susac syndrome. Random hexamers served to reverse transcribe roughly 0.45 to 1 ug RNA. TCRdb processed the immunoSEQ multiplex PCR reads anew with MiXCR; each CDR3 protein has one entry. The table shows some 120,000 distinct CDR3 sequences, with around 91% occurring only once. The sequenced sample was CD8+ T cells from PBMCs. Receptors were obtained from a human donor with multiple sclerosis.

The chain couples TRBV6-6 to TRBJ2-1, with D maybe TRBD2 (6 bases). The CDR3 length is 14 residues. The V gene's germline CDR1 is MNHNY and CDR2 SVGAGI (reference sequence). With 4 bases removed from V and 7 bases from J, the gap between germline ends came to 14 bases. The CDR3 nucleotides read TGTGCCAGCAGTTTATACGGGAGAGGGAATGAGCAGTTCTTC. Its protein is CASSLYGRGNEQFF.

The chain uses TRBV6-5 and TRBJ2-3, with D tentatively TRBD2 (6 bases). CDR3 length equals 15 residues. In germline, CDR1 is MNHEY, CDR2 SVGAGI. V was cut by 2 bases and J by 6 bases, with 15 bases left in between. The CDR3 spells CASSYGGARADTQYF. In DNA form, the CDR3 reads TGTGCCAGCAGTTACGGAGGGGCTAGAGCTGATACGCAGTATTTT.

This chain connects TRBV29-1 to TRBJ1-1; D is unclear. V was clipped by 5 bases and J by 11 bases, with 12 bases between them. Germline loops: CDR1 SQVTM, CDR2 ANQGSEA. CDR3 size: 10 residues. In nucleotides, the CDR3 is TGCAGCGTTACGAAGGGATTGGCTTTCTTT. Protein product: CSVTKGLAFF. The entire variable domain, with the rest obtained from reference TRBV29-1 and TRBJ1-1, is as follows: SAVISQKPSRDICQRGTSLTIQCQVDSQVTMMFWYRQQPGQSLTLIATANQGSEATYESGFVIDKFPISRPNLTFSTLTVSNMSPEDSSIYLCSVTKGLAFFGQGTRLTVV.

The chain uses TRBV27 and TRBJ2-7; TRBD2 aligns across 9 bases. Germline assignment: CDR1 MNHEY and CDR2 SMNVEV (reference sequence). V lost 6 bases to trimming and J lost 7 bases; unmatched junction nucleotides: 13. This CDR3 spans 15 amino acids. CDR3 bases: TGTGCCAGCAGCGAAAGAACGGCGGGAGGGTGGGAGCAGTACTTC. This codes for CASSERTAGGWEQYF.

The genes are TRBV7-8 and TRBJ2-3; TRBD1 might be the D (6 bases). Germline lookup yields CDR1 SGHVS and CDR2 FQNEAQ. The CDR3 is 16 residues long. V was cut by 4 bases and J by 0 bases, with 14 bases left in between. CDR3 sequence reads: CASSSMTGHSTDTQYF. The CDR3 DNA is TGTGCCAGCAGCTCAATGACAGGACATAGCACAGATACGCAGTATTTT.

This rearrangement joins TRBV11-2 to TRBJ2-5; D gene uncertain. Looked up from germline, CDR1 is SGHAT and CDR2 is FQNNGV. Trimming shortened V by 2 bases and J by 2 bases, and 9 bases separated the two germline ends. The length of the CDR3 is 14 residues. The CDR3 loop is CASSLMATQETQYF. The CDR3 DNA reads TGTGCCAGCAGCTTAATGGCGACTCAAGAGACCCAGTACTTC.

This clonotype was found a few times. J is TRBJ1-3 and V is TRBV2, with D uncertain. The CDR3 is 15 amino acids. Trimming pared 1 base from V and 0 bases from J, leaving 7 bases between. Germline V gives CDR1 SNHLY, CDR2 FYNNEI. For the CDR3, the DNA is TGTGCCAGCAGTGAAGACGGCAGCTCTGGAAACACCATATATTTT. Translated, it gives CASSEDGSSGNTIYF.

V gene TRBV27 combines with J gene TRBJ2-2; the D gene is possibly TRBD2 (5 bases). V lost 5 bases and J 7 bases, leaving 14 bases between the germline ends. Germline V gives CDR1 MNHEY, CDR2 SMNVEV (reference sequence). CDR3 size: 14 residues. In DNA, the CDR3 is TGTGCCAGCAGTCCCAAACGGGATCGCGGGGAGCTGTTTTTT. Translating it yields CASSPKRDRGELFF.

This chain uses TRBV5-6 with TRBJ2-1, with D possibly matching TRBD1 (5 bases). The CDR3 is 15 amino acids. Trimming left V 3 bases short and J 2 bases short, with 12 bases between. The germline gives CDR1 SGHDT, CDR2 YYEEEE. CDR3 nucleotide sequence: TGTGCCAGCAGCTGGGGCAGGGTCCCCTACAATGAGCAGTTCTTC. Its protein product is CASSWGRVPYNEQFF.